Included here is one T cell receptor beta chain sequence, with context. The target of this receptor is not known. The input lacks base qualities; no much larger clone sits a single base away. In light of the paper, this sample's treatment or condition label describes: live attenuated yellow fever vaccine strain. PBMCs were isolated from peripheral blood using a standard Ficoll-Paque protocol. CD4 and CD8 T-cell fractions were isolated with Dynabeads CD4 and CD8 positive selection kits. TriZol was used to extract RNA from bulk PBMCs, CD4 and CD8 fractions, and dextramer-positive and dextramer-negative fractions. For sequencing, an Illumina NovaSeq 6000 was employed. TCR cDNA was synthesized by 5'RACE template switching, through which a universal primer site and unique molecular identifiers were introduced. Priming for cDNA synthesis came from both the TCR alpha and TCR beta constant segments. Library amplification involved two PCR steps, and the second step added sample barcodes and sequencing adapters. Sequencing of libraries was performed on Illumina HiSeq 2500 (2x100 bp) or NovaSeq (2x150 bp). In the source study's methods: Demultiplexing of reads and collapsing into UMI consensus sequences were performed with MIGEC, and V(D)J alignment was carried out with MiXCR. Clonotypes responding to the vaccine were identified with edgeR on replicate PBMC samples, with the criteria of FDR below 0.01 and a log2 fold change above 5 up to day 15. Each bulk clonotype was labeled CD4 or CD8 based on which sequenced repertoire, CD4 or CD8, contained the clonotype at higher abundance. Clones were called with MiXCR by TCRdb after fastp trimmed the public reads at Q25, and only in-frame beta chains were retained. Rows with one shared CDR3 protein collapse into an entry with the most common genes and DNA. TCRdb, not the original authors, processed these V and J calls. The sample profile shows some 300,000 distinct CDR3 sequences; around 8.6% of them were found once. The ten largest clonotypes hold 3% to 3.5% of the sample.

CDR3 length: 15 amino acids, cysteine to phenylalanine. The retained sequence is limited to the CDR3, 45 bases, with the frame set at the first base. Cut back by 9 bases and 6 bases, the V and J ends lie 20 bases apart. CDR1 and CDR2 are drawn from the germline V gene: MNHEY, SVGAGI. The sample belongs to a study of T cells after yellow fever vaccination (dated by TCRdb to about 2019). Regarding the complete study: Libraries from fractions with low cell numbers were prepared with the SMART-Seq v4 Ultra Low Input RNA kit. Two healthy male donors, one aged 18 to 30 and one aged 30 to 40 years, made up the cohort. To track T-cell clones before and after primary and booster YFV17D yellow fever vaccination, bulk TCR alpha and beta repertoires were sequenced longitudinally. Blood was drawn at multiple timepoints before and after primary and secondary immunization, with bulk PBMC replicates and cell subsets isolated.

Findings and caveats that apply to the study as a whole: A small share of clonotypes occurred in both CD4 and CD8 compartments, likely arising from convergent recombination. After the booster, most of the clones that had expanded following primary vaccination were detected again (roughly 96% of CD4 and around 90% of CD8), which suggests that memory was broadly maintained. Computational filtering was required because FACS-sorted repertoires could contain abundant contaminating clonotypes from the bulk population. Because only two donors were included in the study, the extent to which the findings can be generalized is limited. The secondary T-cell response was weaker than the primary response but faster, peaking on day 5 instead of day 15.

Here the chain combines TRBV6-5 and TRBJ2-2, with the D gene too uncertain to name. Sequencing used CD4+ T cells sorted from PBMCs, obtained 5 days after the yellow fever booster vaccination. This clonotype was obtained from a man aged 18 to 30 who received the YFV17D yellow fever vaccine. The bases are TGTGCCAGTGGGAAGTCGTGGGGATTCTCCGGGGAGCTGTTTTTT. Its protein product is CASGKSWGFSGELFF.